The clone carrying this T cell receptor beta chain was seen a few times. Its antigen is unidentified. Scientists made TCR beta libraries using quantitative 5'-RACE with molecular barcodes. A single record per CDR3 protein comes from TCRdb applying MiXCR to the 5' RACE reads. Here the sample spans approximately 400,000 distinct CDR3 sequences, 17% being singletons. The CDR3 has 14 amino acids. Trimming left V 0 bases short and J 6 bases short, with 9 bases between. Germline loops: CDR1 LGHNA, CDR2 YSLEER. The data originate from a study of CD8 T cells in ankylosing spondylitis. Study-wide findings and caveats: Seemingly distinctive of ankylosing spondylitis blood was a TCR beta motif formed by eight highly homologous variants. Reports say disease-linked clones showed up significantly more in matched ankylosing spondylitis synovial fluid.

The sequenced material came from blood, either unsorted or a sorted T cell fraction (not recorded which). The sequence came from a male donor with ankylosing spondylitis. V and J are TRBV4-3 and TRBJ1-5; D not certain. As DNA, the CDR3 is TGCGCCAGCAGCCAAGATTCCCGAGGTCAGCCCCAGCATTTT. Its translation: CASSQDSRGQPQHF.